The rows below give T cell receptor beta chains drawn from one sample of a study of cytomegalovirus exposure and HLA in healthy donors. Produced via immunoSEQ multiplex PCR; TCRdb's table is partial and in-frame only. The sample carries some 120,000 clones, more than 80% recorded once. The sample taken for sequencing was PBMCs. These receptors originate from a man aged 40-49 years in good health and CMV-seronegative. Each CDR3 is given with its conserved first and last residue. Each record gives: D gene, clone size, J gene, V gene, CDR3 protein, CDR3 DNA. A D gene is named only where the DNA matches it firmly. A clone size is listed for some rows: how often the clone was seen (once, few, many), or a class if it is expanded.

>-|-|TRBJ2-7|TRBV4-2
CASSLGQELADEQYF
TGTGCCAGCAGCCTTGGGCAGGAGTTAGCGGACGAGCAGTACTTC
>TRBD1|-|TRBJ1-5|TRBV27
CASGPWTGGNQPQHF
TGTGCCAGCGGCCCTTGGACAGGGGGCAATCAGCCCCAGCATTTT
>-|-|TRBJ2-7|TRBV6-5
CASSYTQVSYEQYF
TGTGCCAGCAGTTACACCCAGGTTTCCTACGAGCAGTACTTC
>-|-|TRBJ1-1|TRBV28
CASSLWGGLNTEAFF
TGTGCCAGCAGTTTATGGGGAGGGCTCAACACTGAAGCTTTCTTT
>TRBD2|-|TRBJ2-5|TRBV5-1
CASSSLAGSQETQYF
TGCGCCAGCAGCTCGTTAGCGGGCAGTCAAGAGACCCAGTACTTC
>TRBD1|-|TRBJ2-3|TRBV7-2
CASSLDHRGVGQYF
TGTGCCAGCAGCTTAGACCACAGGGGGGTGGGGCAGTATTTT
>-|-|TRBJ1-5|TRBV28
CASSFGTGNINQPQHF
TGTGCCAGCAGTTTTGGTACAGGGAACATCAATCAGCCCCAGCATTTT
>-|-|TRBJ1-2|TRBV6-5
CASRPTGSYGYTF
TGTGCCAGCAGACCTACAGGGAGCTATGGCTACACCTTC
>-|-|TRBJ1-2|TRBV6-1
CASSEALLGLGYTF
TGTGCCAGCAGTGAAGCGCTGCTAGGTTTGGGCTACACCTTC
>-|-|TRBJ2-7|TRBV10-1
CASSDGTLTSEQYF
TGCGCCAGCAGTGATGGTACACTCACTAGTGAGCAGTACTTC
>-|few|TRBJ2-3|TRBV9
CASSDDPGDTQYF
TGTGCCAGCAGCGATGACCCGGGAGATACGCAGTATTTT
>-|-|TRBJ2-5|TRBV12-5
CASGASDKETQYF
TGTGCTAGTGGGGCTAGCGACAAAGAGACCCAGTACTTC
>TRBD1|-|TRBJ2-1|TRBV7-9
CASNRDRTSYNEQFF
TGTGCCAGCAACCGGGACAGAACCTCCTACAATGAGCAGTTCTTC
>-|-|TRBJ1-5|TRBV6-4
CASSPGHPSNQPQHF
TGTGCCAGCAGTCCGGGACATCCTAGCAATCAGCCCCAGCATTTT
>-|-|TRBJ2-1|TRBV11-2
CASSLGPSSYNEQFF
TGTGCCAGCAGCTTGGGGCCGAGCTCCTACAATGAGCAGTTCTTC
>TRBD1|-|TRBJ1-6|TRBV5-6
CASSLQGGSPLHF
TGTGCCAGCAGCTTACAGGGGGGCTCACCCCTCCACTTT
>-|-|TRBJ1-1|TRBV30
CAWSGGLEAFF
TGTGCCTGGAGTGGGGGGCTTGAAGCTTTCTTT
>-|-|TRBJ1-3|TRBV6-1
CASSEPVGNTIYF
TGTGCCAGCAGTGAGCCGGTAGGAAACACCATATATTTT
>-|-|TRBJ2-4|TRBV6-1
CASSLQGKTPDIQYF
TGTGCCAGCAGTCTTCAGGGAAAGACTCCGGACATTCAGTACTTC
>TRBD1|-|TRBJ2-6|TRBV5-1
CASSPTGQGVTGANVLTF
TGCGCCAGCAGCCCAACCGGACAGGGGGTCACGGGGGCCAACGTCCTGACTTTC
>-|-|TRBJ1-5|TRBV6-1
CASSEQGGAGNQPQHF
TGTGCCAGCAGTGAACAGGGAGGGGCAGGCAATCAGCCCCAGCATTTT
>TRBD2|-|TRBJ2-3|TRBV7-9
CASSQLAGGGADTQYF
TGTGCCAGCAGCCAACTAGCGGGAGGTGGGGCAGATACGCAGTATTTT
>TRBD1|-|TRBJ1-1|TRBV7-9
CASSQGQSNTEAFF
TGTGCCAGCAGCCAGGGACAGTCGAACACTGAAGCTTTCTTT
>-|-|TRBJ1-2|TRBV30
CAWTDSLYGYTF
TGTGCCTGGACCGACAGCCTATATGGCTACACCTTC
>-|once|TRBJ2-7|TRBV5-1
CASSLLQGPYEQYF
TGCGCCAGCAGCTTGTTACAGGGCCCCTACGAGCAGTACTTC
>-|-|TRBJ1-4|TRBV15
CATSSYQGGNEKLFF
TGTGCCACCAGCAGTTACCAGGGAGGTAATGAAAAACTGTTTTTT
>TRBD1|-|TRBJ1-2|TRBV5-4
CASSFRQGDNYGYTF
TGTGCCAGCAGCTTCCGACAGGGGGATAACTATGGCTACACCTTC
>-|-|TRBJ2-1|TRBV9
CASSQQGMGNEQFF
TGTGCCAGCAGCCAACAGGGAATGGGCAATGAGCAGTTCTTC
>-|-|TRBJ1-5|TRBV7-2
CASSFAGNRDQPQHF
TGTGCCAGCAGCTTCGCAGGGAATCGTGATCAGCCCCAGCATTTT
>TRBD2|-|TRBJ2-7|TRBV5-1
CASSPFGTSGSIDEQYF
TGCGCCAGCAGCCCCTTCGGGACTAGCGGGAGTATCGACGAGCAGTACTTC
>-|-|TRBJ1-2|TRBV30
CAWSVLGGKNYGYTF
TGTGCCTGGAGTGTACTGGGGGGGAAGAACTATGGCTACACCTTC